This T cell receptor (beta chain) is drawn from a study of cytomegalovirus exposure and HLA in healthy donors. Everyone who donated was a healthy bone marrow donor. The PCR had 60 Vbeta and 13 Jbeta primers. Clones were read by immunoSEQ multiplex PCR, and TCRdb kept only the in-frame ones, dropping some. The profile shows about 82,000 clones, around 10% of them singletons. Whole-study results and caveats: Associated with cytomegalovirus, according to the listing, were 170 or so TCR beta chains. Further analysis was carried out later, and it showed several of the most significant clusters appearing linked to common viral pathogens.

With V trimmed by 0 bases and J by 8 bases, 9 bases remained unmatched. The germline V gene encodes CDR1 SGHDN and CDR2 FVKESK. This CDR3 contains 16 residues. As concerns this clone: The antigen is unknown.

This chain links TRBV14 with TRBJ2-1, with 8 bases aligning to TRBD2. The sample taken for sequencing was PBMCs. The sequence derives from a man in his fifties or sixties in good health and CMV-seropositive. CDR3 residues: CASSQELGTSGHEQFF. CDR3 DNA sequence: TGTGCCAGCAGCCAAGAACTCGGGACTAGTGGGCATGAGCAGTTCTTC.